This TCR beta chain was recovered during a study of OX40 agonist ivuxolimab in advanced cancers. Using immunoSEQ multiplex PCR, the repertoire was profiled, and TCRdb retains in-frame clones only, with some absent. In the table there are about 59,000 clones, 70% to 90% of which are singletons. Germline CDR1 is SGHRS and CDR2 is YFSETQ. The germline V and J ends were trimmed by 0 bases and 11 bases, with 9 bases remaining between them. The CDR3 has 12 amino acids. V is TRBV5-1 and J is TRBJ1-3; D remains unclear. The specimen was CD4+ or CD8+ T cells sorted from blood, collected in a trial of the OX40 agonist ivuxolimab. The receptor was isolated from an adult with an advanced solid tumor such as melanoma, head and neck, liver or kidney cancer. CDR3 nucleotides: TGCGCCAGCAGCTTGGCCGGGAACCCCATATATTTT. It translates to CASSLAGNPIYF.